This TCR beta chain was identified in a study of blood T cell repertoires in COVID-19. J was trimmed by 5 bases and V by 6 bases; bases with no gene match: 5. CDR3 length equals 13 residues. Germline V gives CDR1 MGHRA, CDR2 YSYEKL. Two negative PCRs, clearance, or symptom resolution characterized the recovered Cohort 3 donors. Sequencing was performed with immunoSEQ multiplex PCR; in TCRdb, only in-frame clones are kept and a portion is missing. The sample holds about 250,000 clones, under 95% seen once. The J gene is TRBJ1-1, the V gene TRBV4-1; TRBD1 matches 8 bases. This clonotype was obtained from a woman aged 18-35 years who had recovered from COVID-19. The sample taken for sequencing was PBMCs or T cells enriched from blood (not recorded which). CDR3 in DNA: TGCGCCAGCAGTCGGACAGGGACGACTGAAGCTTTCTTT. Its translation is CASSRTGTTEAFF.